These T cell receptor beta chains were read from a single sample in a study of T cells in Graves' hyperthyroidism and ophthalmopathy. Each CDR3 protein is one row after TCRdb ran MiXCR on the multiplex PCR reads. The repertoire holds about 610,000 distinct CDR3 sequences, with about 15% as singletons. Sequenced: blood. These receptors were taken from a woman aged 40 to 50 with Graves' ophthalmopathy. CDR3s include the opening cysteine and the closing phenylalanine or tryptophan. A D gene is named only where the DNA matches it firmly. Where a row states a size, it is once, few, many or the class of an expanded clone; other rows omit it.

CASLTGGPPYGYTF,TGTGCCAGCCTGACAGGGGGACCACCCTATGGCTACACCTTC,few,TRBD1,TRBV19,TRBJ1-2
CASSPLGRDRAEAFF,TGTGCCAGCAGTCCCCTAGGCCGGGACAGAGCTGAAGCTTTCTTT,many,TRBD1,TRBV28,TRBJ1-1
CASRGGGGQNTEAFF,TGTGCCAGCAGAGGAGGAGGGGGCCAGAACACTGAAGCTTTCTTT,many,TRBD1,TRBV28,TRBJ1-1
CASRVGPGTEAFF,TGTGCCAGCAGGGTCGGACCTGGGACTGAAGCTTTCTTT,-,-,TRBV12-3/TRBV12-4,TRBJ1-1
CASTPAARDYEQYF,TGTGCCAGCACCCCCGCCGCCAGGGACTACGAGCAGTACTTC,many,-,TRBV27,TRBJ2-7
CASTLQGPGEQYF,TGTGCCAGCACCTTGCAGGGCCCCGGGGAGCAGTACTTC,many,-,TRBV12-3/TRBV12-4,TRBJ2-7
CAGTGATGGYTF,TGTGCCGGAACAGGGGCAACGGGCGGCTACACCTTC,many,TRBD1,TRBV30,TRBJ1-2
CASSRGAYYEQYF,TGTGCCAGTAGTAGGGGAGCGTACTACGAGCAGTACTTC,-,-,TRBV19,TRBJ2-7
CASSYQGPGSGTEAFF,TGTGCCAGCAGTTATCAGGGGCCAGGATCGGGCACTGAAGCTTTCTTT,many,-,TRBV6-2/TRBV6-3,TRBJ1-1
CASRGGWVVRTEAFF,TGTGCCAGCAGAGGGGGGTGGGTAGTACGCACTGAAGCTTTCTTT,once,-,TRBV12-3/TRBV12-4,TRBJ1-1
CASSLTGRETQYF,TGTGCCAGCAGTTTAACAGGGAGGGAGACCCAGTACTTC,many,-,TRBV12-3/TRBV12-4,TRBJ2-5
CASSPEGGNEAAFF,TGTGCCAGCAGCCCAGAGGGGGGGAATGAGGCAGCTTTCTTT,few,-,TRBV9,TRBJ1-1
CATSDEWETQYF,TGTGCCACCAGTGACGAGTGGGAGACCCAGTACTTC,many,-,TRBV24-1,TRBJ2-5
CASSRDGGTEAFF,TGTGCCAGCAGCCGGGACGGGGGCACTGAAGCTTTCTTT,many,-,TRBV28,TRBJ1-1
CSASAVKVNNSPLHF,TGCAGTGCTAGTGCCGTTAAGGTTAATAATTCACCCCTCCACTTT,-,-,TRBV20-1,TRBJ1-6
CAWSVVLEAFF,TGTGCCTGGAGTGTAGTCCTCGAGGCTTTCTTT,many,-,TRBV30,TRBJ1-1
CASSFSWDSYEQYF,TGTGCCAGCAGTTTTTCTTGGGACTCCTACGAGCAGTACTTC,-,-,TRBV5-5,TRBJ2-7
CASSPRPPHLVNEKLFF,TGTGCCAGCAGTCCTCGCCCCCCACACCTTGTTAATGAAAAACTGTTTTTT,many,-,TRBV6-2/TRBV6-3,TRBJ1-4
CASSQLDRGLGLAGEAYEQYF,TGTGCCAGCAGTCAGCTGGACAGGGGGCTCGGACTAGCGGGAGAAGCCTACGAGCAGTACTTC,many,TRBD2,TRBV6-5,TRBJ2-7
CASRPRDGDYEQYF,TGTGCCAGTAGGCCCCGGGACGGTGATTACGAGCAGTACTTC,few,-,TRBV19,TRBJ2-7
CASSLGGGGMKTQYF,TGTGCCAGCAGTCTCGGAGGGGGGGGTATGAAGACCCAGTACTTC,many,-,TRBV6-5,TRBJ2-5